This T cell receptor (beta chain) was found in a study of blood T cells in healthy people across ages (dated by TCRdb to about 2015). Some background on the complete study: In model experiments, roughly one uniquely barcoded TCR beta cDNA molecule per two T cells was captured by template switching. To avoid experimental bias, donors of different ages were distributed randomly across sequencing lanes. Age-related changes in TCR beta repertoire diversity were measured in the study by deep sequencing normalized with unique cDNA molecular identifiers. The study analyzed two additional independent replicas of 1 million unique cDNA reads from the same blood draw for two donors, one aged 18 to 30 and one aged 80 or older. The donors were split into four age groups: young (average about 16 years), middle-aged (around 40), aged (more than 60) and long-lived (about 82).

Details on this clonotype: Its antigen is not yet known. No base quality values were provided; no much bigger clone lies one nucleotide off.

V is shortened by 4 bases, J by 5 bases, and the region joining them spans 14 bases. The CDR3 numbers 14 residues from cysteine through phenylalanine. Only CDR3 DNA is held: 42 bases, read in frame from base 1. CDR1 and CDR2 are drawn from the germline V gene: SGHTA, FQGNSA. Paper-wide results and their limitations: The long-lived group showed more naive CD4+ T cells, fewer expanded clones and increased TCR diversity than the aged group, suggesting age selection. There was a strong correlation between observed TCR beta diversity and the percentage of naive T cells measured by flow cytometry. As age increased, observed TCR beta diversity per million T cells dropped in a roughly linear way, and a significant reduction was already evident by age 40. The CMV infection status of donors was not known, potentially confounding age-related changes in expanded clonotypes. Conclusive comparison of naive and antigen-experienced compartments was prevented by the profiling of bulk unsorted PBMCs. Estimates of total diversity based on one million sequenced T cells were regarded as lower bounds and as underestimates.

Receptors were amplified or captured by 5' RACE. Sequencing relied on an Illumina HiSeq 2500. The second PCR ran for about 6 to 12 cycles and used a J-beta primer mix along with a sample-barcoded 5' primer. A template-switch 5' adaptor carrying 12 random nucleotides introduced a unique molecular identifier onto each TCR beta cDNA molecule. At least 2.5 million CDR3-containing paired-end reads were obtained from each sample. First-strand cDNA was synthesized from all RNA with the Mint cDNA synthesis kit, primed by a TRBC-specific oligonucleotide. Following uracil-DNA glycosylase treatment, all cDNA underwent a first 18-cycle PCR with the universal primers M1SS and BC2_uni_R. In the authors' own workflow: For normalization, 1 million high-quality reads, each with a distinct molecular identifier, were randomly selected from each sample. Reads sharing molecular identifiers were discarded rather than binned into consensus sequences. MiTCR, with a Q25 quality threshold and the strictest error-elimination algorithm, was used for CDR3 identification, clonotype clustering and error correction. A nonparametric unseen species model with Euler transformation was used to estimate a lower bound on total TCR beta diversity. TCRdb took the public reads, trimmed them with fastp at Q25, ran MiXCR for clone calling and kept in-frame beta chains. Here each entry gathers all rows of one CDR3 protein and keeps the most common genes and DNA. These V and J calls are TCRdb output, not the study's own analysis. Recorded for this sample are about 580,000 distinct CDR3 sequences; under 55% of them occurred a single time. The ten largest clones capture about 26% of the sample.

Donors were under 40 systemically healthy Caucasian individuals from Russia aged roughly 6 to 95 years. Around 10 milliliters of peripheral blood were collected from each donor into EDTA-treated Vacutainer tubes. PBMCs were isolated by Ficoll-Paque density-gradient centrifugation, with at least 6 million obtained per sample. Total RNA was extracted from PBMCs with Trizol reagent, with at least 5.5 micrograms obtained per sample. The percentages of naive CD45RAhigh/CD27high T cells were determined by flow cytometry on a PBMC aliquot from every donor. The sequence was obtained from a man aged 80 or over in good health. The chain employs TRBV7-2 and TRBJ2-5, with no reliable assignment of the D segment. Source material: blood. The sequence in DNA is TGTGCCAGCAGCTCTCCCCCGGGCCGGGAGACCCAGTACTTC. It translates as CASSSPPGRETQYF.